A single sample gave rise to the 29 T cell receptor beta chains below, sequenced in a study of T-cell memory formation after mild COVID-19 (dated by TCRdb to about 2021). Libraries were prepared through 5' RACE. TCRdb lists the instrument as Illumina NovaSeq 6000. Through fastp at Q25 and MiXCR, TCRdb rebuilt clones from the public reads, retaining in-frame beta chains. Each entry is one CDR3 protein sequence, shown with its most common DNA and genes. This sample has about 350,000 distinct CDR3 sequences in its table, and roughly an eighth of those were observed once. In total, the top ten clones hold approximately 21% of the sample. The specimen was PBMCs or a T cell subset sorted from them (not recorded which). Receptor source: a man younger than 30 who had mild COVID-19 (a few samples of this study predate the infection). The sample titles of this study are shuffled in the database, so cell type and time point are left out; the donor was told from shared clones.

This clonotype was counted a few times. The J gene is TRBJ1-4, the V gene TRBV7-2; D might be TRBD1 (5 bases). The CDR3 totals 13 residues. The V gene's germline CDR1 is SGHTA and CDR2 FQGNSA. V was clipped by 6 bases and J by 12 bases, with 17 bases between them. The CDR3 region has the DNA TGTGCCAGCAGGTATAACGACGGGGGTGAACTGTTTTTT. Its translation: CASRYNDGGELFF.

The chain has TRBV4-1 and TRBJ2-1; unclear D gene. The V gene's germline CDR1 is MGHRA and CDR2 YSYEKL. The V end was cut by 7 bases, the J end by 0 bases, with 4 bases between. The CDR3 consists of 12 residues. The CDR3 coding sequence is TGCGCCAGCACCGCCTCCTACAATGAGCAGTTCTTC. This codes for CASTASYNEQFF.

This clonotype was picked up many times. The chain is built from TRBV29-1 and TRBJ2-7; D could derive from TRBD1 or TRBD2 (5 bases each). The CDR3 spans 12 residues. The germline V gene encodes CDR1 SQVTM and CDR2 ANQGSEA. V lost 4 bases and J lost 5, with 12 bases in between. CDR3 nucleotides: TGCAGCGTTGGCTGGCGAGGGGACGAGCAGTACTTC. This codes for CSVGWRGDEQYF.

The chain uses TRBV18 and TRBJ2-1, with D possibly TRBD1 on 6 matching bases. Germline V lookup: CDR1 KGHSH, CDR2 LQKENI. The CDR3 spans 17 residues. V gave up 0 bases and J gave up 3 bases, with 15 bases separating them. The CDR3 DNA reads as TGTGCCAGCTCACCACCGATGGGGGCGCCTAACTACAATGAGCAGTTCTTC. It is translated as CASSPPMGAPNYNEQFF.

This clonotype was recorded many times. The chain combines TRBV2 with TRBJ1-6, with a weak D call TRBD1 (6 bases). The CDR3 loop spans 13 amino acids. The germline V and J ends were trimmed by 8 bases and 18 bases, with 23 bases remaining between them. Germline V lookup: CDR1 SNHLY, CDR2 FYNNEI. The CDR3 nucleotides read TGTGCCAGCCTTGGACAGTCTCTCGACCTGTACCACTTT. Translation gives CASLGQSLDLYHF.

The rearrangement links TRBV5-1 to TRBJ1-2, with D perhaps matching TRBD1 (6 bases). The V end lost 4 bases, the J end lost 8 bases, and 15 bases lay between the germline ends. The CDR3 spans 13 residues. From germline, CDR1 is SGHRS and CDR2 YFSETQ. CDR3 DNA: TGCGCCAGCAGCCCGGACAGCTCCCGCGGCTACACCTTC. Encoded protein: CASSPDSSRGYTF.

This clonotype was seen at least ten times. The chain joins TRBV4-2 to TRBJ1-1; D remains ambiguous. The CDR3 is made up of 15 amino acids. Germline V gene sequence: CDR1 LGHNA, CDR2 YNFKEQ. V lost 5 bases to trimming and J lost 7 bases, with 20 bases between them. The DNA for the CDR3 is TGTGCCAGCAGCTACCCCGGGGTCCCTTCGGTTGAAGCTTTCTTT. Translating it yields CASSYPGVPSVEAFF.

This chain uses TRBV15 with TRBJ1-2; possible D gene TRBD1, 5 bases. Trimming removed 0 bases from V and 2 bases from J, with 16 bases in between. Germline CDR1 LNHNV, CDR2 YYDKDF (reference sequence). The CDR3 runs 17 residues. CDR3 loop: CATSRDLWQGLNYGYTF. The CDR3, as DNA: TGTGCCACCAGCAGAGATCTGTGGCAGGGCTTGAACTATGGCTACACCTTC. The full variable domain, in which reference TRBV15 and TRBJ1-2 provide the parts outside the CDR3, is DAMVIQNPRYQVTQFGKPVTLSCSQTLNHNVMYWYQQKSSQAPKLLFHYYDKDFNNEADTPDNFQSRRPNTSFCFLDIRSPGLGDTAMYLCATSRDLWQGLNYGYTFGSGTRLTVV.

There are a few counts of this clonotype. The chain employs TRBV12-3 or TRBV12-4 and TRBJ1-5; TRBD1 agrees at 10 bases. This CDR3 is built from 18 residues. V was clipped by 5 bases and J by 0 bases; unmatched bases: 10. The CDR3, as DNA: TGTGCCAGCAGTACCGGAGCTTGGACAGGGGGTAGCAATCAGCCCCAGCATTTT. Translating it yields CASSTGAWTGGSNQPQHF.

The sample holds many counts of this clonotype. The chain's CDR3 is CASSRLAGTGELFF. In DNA, the CDR3 is TGTGCCAGCAGTCGACTCGCGGGCACCGGGGAGCTGTTTTTT. The chain is built from TRBV6-2 or TRBV6-3 and TRBJ2-2; a weak D match, TRBD2 (5 bases). Germline V gene data show CDR1 as MNHEY and CDR2 as SVGEGT. V gave up 5 bases and J gave up 4 bases, with 11 bases separating them. CDR3 size: 14 residues.

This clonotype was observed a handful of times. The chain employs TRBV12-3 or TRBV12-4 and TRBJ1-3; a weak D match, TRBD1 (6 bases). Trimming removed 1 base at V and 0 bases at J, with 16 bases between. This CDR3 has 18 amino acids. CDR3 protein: CASSLERTDTISGNTIYF. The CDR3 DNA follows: TGTGCCAGCAGTTTAGAAAGGACAGACACCATCTCTGGAAACACCATATATTTT.

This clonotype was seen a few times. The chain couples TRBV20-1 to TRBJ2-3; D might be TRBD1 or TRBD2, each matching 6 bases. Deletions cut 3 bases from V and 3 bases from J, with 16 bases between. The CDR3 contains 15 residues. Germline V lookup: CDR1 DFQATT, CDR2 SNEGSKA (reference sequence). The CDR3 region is CSASTGGGATDTQYF. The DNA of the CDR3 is TGCAGTGCTAGTACCGGGGGCGGGGCGACAGATACGCAGTATTTT.

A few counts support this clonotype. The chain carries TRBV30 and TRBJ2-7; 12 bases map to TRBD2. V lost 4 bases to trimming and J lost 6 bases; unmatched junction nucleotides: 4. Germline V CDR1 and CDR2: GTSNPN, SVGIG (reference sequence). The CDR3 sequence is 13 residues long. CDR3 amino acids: CAWTLAGGREQYF. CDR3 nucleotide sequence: TGTGCCTGGACCCTAGCGGGGGGGCGCGAGCAGTACTTC.

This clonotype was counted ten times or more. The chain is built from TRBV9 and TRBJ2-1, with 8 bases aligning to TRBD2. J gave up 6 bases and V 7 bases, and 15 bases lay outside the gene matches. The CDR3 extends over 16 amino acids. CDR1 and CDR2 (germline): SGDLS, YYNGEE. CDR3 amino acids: CASAITGGGFPNEQFF. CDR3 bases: TGTGCCAGCGCTATAACGGGCGGGGGGTTCCCCAATGAGCAGTTCTTC.

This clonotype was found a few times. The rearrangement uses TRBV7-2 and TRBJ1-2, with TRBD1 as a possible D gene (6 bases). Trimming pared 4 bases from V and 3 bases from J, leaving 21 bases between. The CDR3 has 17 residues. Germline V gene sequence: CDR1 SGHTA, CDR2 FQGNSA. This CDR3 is CASSSNSWGAGYYGYTF. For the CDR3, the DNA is TGTGCCAGCAGCTCCAACTCCTGGGGGGCAGGGTACTATGGCTACACCTTC.

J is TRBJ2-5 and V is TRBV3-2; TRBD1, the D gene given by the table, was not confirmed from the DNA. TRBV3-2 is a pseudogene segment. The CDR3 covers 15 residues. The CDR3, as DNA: TGTGCCAGCAGCCCTCGACAGGGATTAAGAGAGACCCAGTACTTC. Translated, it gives CASSPRQGLRETQYF.

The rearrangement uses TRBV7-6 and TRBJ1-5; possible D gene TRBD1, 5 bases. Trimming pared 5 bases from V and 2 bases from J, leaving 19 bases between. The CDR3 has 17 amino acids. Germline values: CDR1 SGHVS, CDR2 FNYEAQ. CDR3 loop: CASSEFPKGAGNQPQHF. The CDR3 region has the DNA TGTGCCAGCAGCGAGTTCCCGAAAGGGGCCGGCAATCAGCCCCAGCATTTT. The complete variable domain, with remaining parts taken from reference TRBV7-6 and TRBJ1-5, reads GAGVSQSPRYKVTKRGQDVALRCDPISGHVSLYWYRQALGQGPEFLTYFNYEAQQDKSGLPNDRFSAERPEGSISTLTIQRTEQRDSAMYRCASSEFPKGAGNQPQHFGDGTRLSIL.

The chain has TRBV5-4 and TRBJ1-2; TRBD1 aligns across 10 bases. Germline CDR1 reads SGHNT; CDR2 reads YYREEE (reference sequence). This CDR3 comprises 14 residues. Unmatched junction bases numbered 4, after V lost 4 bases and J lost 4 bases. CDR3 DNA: TGTGCCAGCAGCGTAAGGACAGGGGGCTATGGCTACACCTTC. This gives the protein CASSVRTGGYGYTF.

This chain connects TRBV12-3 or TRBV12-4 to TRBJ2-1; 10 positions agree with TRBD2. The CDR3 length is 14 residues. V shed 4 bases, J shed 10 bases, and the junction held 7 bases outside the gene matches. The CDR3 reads CASSSLAGVKEQFF. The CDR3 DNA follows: TGTGCCAGCAGTTCCCTAGCGGGAGTGAAGGAGCAGTTCTTC.

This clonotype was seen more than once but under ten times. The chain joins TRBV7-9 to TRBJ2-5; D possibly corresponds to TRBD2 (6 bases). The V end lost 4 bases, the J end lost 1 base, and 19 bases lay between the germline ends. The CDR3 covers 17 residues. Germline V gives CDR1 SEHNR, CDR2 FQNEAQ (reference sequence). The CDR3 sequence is CASSYPPASGSQETQYF. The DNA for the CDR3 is TGTGCCAGCAGCTACCCCCCGGCCAGCGGGTCCCAAGAGACCCAGTACTTC.

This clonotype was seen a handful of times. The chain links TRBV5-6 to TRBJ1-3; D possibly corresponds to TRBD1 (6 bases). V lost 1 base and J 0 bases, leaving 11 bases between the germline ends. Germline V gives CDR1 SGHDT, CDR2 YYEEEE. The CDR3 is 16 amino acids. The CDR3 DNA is TGTGCCAGCAGCTTGTGGGGGCCGAGCTCTGGAAACACCATATATTTT. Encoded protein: CASSLWGPSSGNTIYF.

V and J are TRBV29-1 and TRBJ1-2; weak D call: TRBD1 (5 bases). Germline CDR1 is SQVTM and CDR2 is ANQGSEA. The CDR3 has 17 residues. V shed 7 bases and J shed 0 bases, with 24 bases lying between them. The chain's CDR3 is CSADVGRWGRTNYGYTF. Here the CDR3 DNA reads TGCAGCGCCGACGTAGGGAGATGGGGACGGACTAACTATGGCTACACCTTC.

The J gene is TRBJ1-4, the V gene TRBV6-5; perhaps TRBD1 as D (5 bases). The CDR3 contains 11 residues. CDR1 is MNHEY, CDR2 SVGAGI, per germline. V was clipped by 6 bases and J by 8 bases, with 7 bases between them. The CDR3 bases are TGTGCCAGCAGGGCAGGGGAAAAACTGTTTTTT. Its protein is CASRAGEKLFF.

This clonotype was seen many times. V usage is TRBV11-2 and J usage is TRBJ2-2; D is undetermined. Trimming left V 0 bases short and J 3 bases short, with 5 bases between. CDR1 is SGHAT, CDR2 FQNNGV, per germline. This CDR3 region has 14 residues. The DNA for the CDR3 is TGTGCCAGCAGCTTAGAAGGTTACACCGGGGAGCTGTTTTTT. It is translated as CASSLEGYTGELFF.

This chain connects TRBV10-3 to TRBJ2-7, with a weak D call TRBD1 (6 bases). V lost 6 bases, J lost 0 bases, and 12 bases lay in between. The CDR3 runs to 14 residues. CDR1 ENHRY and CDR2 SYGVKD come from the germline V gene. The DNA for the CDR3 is TGTGCCATCAGCCCCGGGACAATCTCCTACGAGCAGTACTTC. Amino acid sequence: CAISPGTISYEQYF.

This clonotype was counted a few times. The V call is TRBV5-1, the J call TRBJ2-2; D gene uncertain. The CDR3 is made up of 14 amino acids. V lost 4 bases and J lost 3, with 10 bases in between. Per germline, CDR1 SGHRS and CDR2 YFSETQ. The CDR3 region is CASSIRTDTGELFF. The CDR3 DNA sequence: TGCGCCAGCAGCATTCGGACGGACACCGGGGAGCTGTTTTTT.

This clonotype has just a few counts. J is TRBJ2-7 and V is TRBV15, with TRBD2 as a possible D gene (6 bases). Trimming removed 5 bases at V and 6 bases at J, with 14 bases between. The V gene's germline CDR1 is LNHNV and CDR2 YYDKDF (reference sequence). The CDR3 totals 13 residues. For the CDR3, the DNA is TGTGCCACCAGCGGCCCGGGGGTGGCCGAGCAGTACTTC. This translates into CATSGPGVAEQYF.

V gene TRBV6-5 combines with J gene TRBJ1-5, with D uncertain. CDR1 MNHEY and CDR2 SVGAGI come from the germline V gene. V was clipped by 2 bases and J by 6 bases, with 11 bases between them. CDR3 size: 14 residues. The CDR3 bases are TGTGCCAGCAGTTACGAGAGGGCCGCTCAGCCCCAGCATTTT. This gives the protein CASSYERAAQPQHF.

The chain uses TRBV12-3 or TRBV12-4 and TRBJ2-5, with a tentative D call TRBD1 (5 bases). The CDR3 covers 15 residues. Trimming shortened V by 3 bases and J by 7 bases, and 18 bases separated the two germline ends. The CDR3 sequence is CASSLGPVSVGTQYF. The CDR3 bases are TGTGCCAGCAGTTTGGGGCCAGTCTCGGTAGGGACCCAGTACTTC.